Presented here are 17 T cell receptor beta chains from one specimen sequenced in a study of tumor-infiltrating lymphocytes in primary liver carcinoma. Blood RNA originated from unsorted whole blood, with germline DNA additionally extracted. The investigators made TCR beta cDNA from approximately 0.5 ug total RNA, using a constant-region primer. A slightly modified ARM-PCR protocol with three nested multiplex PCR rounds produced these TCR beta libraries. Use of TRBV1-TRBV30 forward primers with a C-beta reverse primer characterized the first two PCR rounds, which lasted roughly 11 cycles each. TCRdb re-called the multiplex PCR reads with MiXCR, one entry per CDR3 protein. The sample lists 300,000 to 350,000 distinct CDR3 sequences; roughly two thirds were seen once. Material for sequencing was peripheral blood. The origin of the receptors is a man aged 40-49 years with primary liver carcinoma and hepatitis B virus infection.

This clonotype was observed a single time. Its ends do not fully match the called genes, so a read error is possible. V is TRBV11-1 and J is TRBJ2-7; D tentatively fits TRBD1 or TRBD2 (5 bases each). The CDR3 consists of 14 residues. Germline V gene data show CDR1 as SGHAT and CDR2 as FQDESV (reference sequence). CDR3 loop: CASRRDGDNYKQYF. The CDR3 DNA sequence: TGTGCCAGCAGACGGGACGGAGATAACTACAAGCAGTACTTC.

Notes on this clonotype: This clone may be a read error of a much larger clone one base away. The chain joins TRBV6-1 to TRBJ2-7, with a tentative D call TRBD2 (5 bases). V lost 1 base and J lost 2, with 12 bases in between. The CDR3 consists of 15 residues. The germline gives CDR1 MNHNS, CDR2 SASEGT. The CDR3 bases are TGTGCCAGCAGTGAAGTGAACGGAGGTACCTACGAGCAGTACTTC. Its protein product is CASSEVNGGTYEQYF.

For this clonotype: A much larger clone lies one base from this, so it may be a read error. The CDR3 loop is CSIEDLAWRGQETQYF. The CDR3, as DNA: TGCAGCATTGAAGATCTCGCATGGCGGGGGCAAGAGACCCAGTACTTC. This chain connects TRBV29-1 to TRBJ2-5; 7 positions match TRBD2. Germline V lookup: CDR1 SQVTM, CDR2 ANQGSEA. The CDR3 loop spans 16 amino acids.

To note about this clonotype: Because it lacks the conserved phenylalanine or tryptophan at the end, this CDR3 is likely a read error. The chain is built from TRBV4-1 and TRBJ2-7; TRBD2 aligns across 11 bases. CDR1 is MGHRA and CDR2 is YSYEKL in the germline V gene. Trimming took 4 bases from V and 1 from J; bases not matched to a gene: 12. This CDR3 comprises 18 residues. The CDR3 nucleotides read TGCGCCAGCAGCCGCGGGATTAGCGGGAGGGCGGGGTCCTACGAGCAGTACTTA. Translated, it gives CASSRGISGRAGSYEQYL.

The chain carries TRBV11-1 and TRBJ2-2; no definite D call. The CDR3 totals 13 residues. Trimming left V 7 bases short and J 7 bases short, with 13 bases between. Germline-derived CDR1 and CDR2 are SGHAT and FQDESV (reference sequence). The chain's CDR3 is CASTFDLSGELFF. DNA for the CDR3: TGTGCCAGCACCTTTGACCTGAGCGGGGAGCTGTTTTTT.

The CDR3 loop reads CAKGGSYEQYF. CDR3 nucleotides: TGTGCCAAAGGGGGTTCCTACGAGCAGTACTTC. The V gene is TRBV10-3, the J gene TRBJ2-7; tentatively, D is TRBD1 (6 bases). Looked up from germline, CDR1 is ENHRY and CDR2 is SYGVKD. The V gene lost 10 bases and the J gene lost 1 base, with 8 bases spanning the gap. There are 11 residues in the CDR3.

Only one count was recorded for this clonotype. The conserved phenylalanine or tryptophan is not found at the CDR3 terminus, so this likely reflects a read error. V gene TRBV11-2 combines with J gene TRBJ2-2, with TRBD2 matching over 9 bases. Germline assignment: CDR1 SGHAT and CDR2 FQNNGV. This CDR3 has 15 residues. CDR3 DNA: TGTGCCATCAGCCTCGTACTAGCGGGCACCGGGGAGCTGTTTGTT. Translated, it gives CAISLVLAGTGELFV.

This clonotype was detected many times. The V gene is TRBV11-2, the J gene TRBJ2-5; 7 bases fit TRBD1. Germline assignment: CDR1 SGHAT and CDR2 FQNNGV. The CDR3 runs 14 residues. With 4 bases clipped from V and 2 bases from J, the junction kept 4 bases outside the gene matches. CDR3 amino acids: CASSSVGQQETQYF. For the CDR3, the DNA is TGTGCCAGCAGCTCCGTGGGACAGCAAGAGACCCAGTACTTC. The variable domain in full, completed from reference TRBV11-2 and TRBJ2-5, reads EAGVAQSPRYKIIEKRQSVAFWCNPISGHATLYWYQQILGQGPKLLIQFQNNGVVDDSQLPKDRFSAERLKGVDSTLKIQPAKLEDSAVYLCASSSVGQQETQYFGPGTRLLVL.

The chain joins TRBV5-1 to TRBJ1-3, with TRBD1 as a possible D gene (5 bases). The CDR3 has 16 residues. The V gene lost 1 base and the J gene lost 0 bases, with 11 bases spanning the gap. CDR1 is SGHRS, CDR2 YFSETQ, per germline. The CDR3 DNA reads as TGCGCCAGCAGCTTGCAGGGCCCAAACTCTGGAAACACCATATATTTT. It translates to CASSLQGPNSGNTIYF.

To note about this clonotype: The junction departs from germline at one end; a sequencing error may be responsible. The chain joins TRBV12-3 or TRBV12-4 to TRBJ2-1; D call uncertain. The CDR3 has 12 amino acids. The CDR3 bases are TGTACCAGCAGTTTGGTCGACTGGGAGCAGTTCTTC. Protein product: CTSSLVDWEQFF.

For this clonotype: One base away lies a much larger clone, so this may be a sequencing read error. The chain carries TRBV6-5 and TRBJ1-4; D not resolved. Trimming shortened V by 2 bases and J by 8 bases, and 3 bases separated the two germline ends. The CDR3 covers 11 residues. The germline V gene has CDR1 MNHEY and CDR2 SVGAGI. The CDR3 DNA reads TGTGCCAGCAGTTACGGCGAAAAACTGTTTTTT. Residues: CASSYGEKLFF.

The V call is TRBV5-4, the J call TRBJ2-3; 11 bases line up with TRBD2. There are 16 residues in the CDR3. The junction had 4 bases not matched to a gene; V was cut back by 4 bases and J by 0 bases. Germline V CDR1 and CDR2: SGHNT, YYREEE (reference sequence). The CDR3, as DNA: TGTGCCAGCAGCGGGGGGACTAGCGGAAGCACAGATACGCAGTATTTT. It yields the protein CASSGGTSGSTDTQYF. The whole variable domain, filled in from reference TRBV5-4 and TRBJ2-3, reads ETGVTQSPTHLIKTRGQQVTLRCSSQSGHNTVSWYQQALGQGPQFIFQYYREEENGRGNFPPRFSGLQFPNYSSELNVNALELDDSALYLCASSGGTSGSTDTQYFGPGTRLTVL.

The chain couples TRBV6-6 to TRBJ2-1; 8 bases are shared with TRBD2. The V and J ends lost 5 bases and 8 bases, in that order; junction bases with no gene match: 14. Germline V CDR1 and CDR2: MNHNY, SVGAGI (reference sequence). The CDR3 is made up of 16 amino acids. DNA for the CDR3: TGTGCCAGCAGTCCCCCCGGGACTAGTTCAATGTATGAGCAGTTCTTC. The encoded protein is CASSPPGTSSMYEQFF.

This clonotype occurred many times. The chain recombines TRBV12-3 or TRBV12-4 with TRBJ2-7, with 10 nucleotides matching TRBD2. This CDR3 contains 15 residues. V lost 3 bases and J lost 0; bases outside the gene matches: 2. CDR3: CASSLPSGSSYEQYF. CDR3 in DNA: TGTGCCAGCAGTTTGCCTAGCGGGAGCTCCTACGAGCAGTACTTC.

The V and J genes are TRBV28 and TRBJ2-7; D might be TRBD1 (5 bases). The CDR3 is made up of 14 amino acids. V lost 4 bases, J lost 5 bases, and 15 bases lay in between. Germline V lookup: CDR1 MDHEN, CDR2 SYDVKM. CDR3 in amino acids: CASSSEQAFNEQYF. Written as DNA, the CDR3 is TGTGCCAGCAGTTCCGAACAGGCGTTCAACGAGCAGTACTTC.

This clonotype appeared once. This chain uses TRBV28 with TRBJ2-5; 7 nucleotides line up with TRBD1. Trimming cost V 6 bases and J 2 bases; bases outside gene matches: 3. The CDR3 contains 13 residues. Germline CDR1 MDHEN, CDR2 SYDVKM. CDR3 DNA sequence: TGTGCCAGCAGGCTGGGACAGCAAGAGACCCAGTACTTC. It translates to CASRLGQQETQYF.

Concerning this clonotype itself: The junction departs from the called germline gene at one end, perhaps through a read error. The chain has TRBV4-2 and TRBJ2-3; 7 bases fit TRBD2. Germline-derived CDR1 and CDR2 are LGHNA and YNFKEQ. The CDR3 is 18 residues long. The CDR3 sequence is CASSQDRTGGGSRDMQYF. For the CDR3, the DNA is TGTGCCAGCAGCCAAGACCGAACGGGGGGAGGGAGTAGGGATATGCAGTATTTT.